The sample holds one count of the clone carrying this T cell receptor (beta chain). Its antigen remains unidentified. This record belongs to a study of radiotherapy plus CTLA-4 blockade in lung cancer. Study-wide results and caveats: Tumor-origin TCR clones grew in blood after radiotherapy plus ipilimumab. Early blood T cell clone dynamics reportedly forecast response best, with interferon-beta.

The study treated chemo-refractory metastatic non-small-cell lung cancer patients with focal radiation plus ipilimumab CTLA-4 blockade. Measured with immunoSEQ multiplex PCR; TCRdb has only the in-frame clones, and not every one. The top ten clones hold 9.5% to 10% of a sample with 65,000 to 85,000 clones, roughly four fifths of them seen once. The CDR3 length is 16 residues. V was pared by 4 bases and J by 2 bases, with 9 bases of the junction left unmatched. CDR1 and CDR2 (germline): MNHEY, SMNVEV (reference sequence). The chain uses TRBV27 and TRBJ2-7; 9 bases are shared with TRBD1. Sequenced material: peripheral blood, taken from a patient treated with radiotherapy plus ipilimumab. The TCR was taken from a human donor with non-small cell lung cancer whose response to radiotherapy plus ipilimumab could not be evaluated. The CDR3 sequence is CASSSTAGTGTYEQYF. CDR3 bases: TGTGCCAGCAGTTCCACGGCCGGGACAGGGACCTACGAGCAGTACTTC.